Below, 10 T cell receptor beta chains from the same sample are listed, as sequenced in a study of T cell repertoires in cytomegalovirus infection. These TCRs are of unknown antigen specificity. One entry per CDR3 protein, called by TCRdb with MiXCR from the reads. The repertoire holds about 900,000 distinct CDR3 sequences, with around 30% as singletons. This material consisted of cultured CD8+ T cells from PBMCs, taken from culture after CMV antigen stimulation. These receptors were obtained from a human donor in good health (CMV status not recorded). Some clones in this sample may be carry-over from other donors' samples.

This clonotype was recorded a few times. The chain is built from TRBV27 and TRBJ1-1, with D unresolved. CDR1 and CDR2 from the germline V gene are MNHEY and SMNVEV (reference sequence). This CDR3 region has 15 residues. V dropped 2 bases and J dropped 3 bases, with 13 bases sitting between them. CDR3 sequence reads: CASSLIRSRDTEAFF. The CDR3 DNA reads TGTGCCAGCAGTTTAATCAGGAGCAGAGACACTGAAGCTTTCTTT.

In the case of this clonotype: One junction end does not reproduce the germline sequence, and a read error may be involved. The chain carries TRBV7-6 and TRBJ2-5; either TRBD1 or TRBD2 may fit D (5 bases each). Germline CDR1 is SGHVS and CDR2 is FNYEAQ. This CDR3 contains 13 residues. CDR3 in amino acids: CASSEDWGETQYF. The CDR3 region has the DNA TGTGCTAGCAGCGAAGACTGGGGGGAGACCCAGTACTTC.

The rearrangement joins TRBV5-5 to TRBJ2-5; 7 bases line up with TRBD1. Losses at the gene ends were 2 bases for V and 3 bases for J; bases not matched to a gene: 16. Germline lookup yields CDR1 SGHKS and CDR2 YYEKEE (reference sequence). This CDR3 contains 18 residues. CDR3 nucleotides: TGTGCCAGCAGCTTCCGGGACAGATATCGTTACTGGGAAGAGACCCAGTACTTC. Residues: CASSFRDRYRYWEETQYF.

The chain couples TRBV9 to TRBJ2-3; 9 bases are shared with TRBD2. The germline V gene has CDR1 SGDLS and CDR2 YYNGEE. The V segment lost 2 bases and the J segment 3 bases; nucleotides outside the gene matches: 4. This CDR3 spans 15 amino acids. The CDR3 region has the DNA TGTGCCAGCAGCGTCAGCGGGGGGCCTACAGATACGCAGTATTTT. Its translation: CASSVSGGPTDTQYF.

In this sample, this clonotype turned up many times. The chain has TRBV7-9 and TRBJ2-1; D perhaps matches TRBD1 (6 bases). Germline CDR1 is SEHNR and CDR2 is FQNEAQ (reference sequence). This CDR3 spans 11 amino acids. Trimming removed 4 bases at V and 9 bases at J, with 7 bases between. The CDR3 loop is CASSWGLEQFF. Here the CDR3 DNA reads TGTGCCAGCAGCTGGGGGCTTGAGCAGTTCTTC. The full variable domain, its missing parts supplied by reference TRBV7-9 and TRBJ2-1, is DTGVSQNPRHKITKRGQNVTFRCDPISEHNRLYWYRQTLGQGPEFLTYFQNEAQLEKSRLLSDRFSAERPKGSFSTLEIQRTEQGDSAMYLCASSWGLEQFFGPGTRLTVL.

This clonotype came up a few times. J is TRBJ2-1 and V is TRBV7-6, with a weak D call TRBD2 (6 bases). CDR1 is SGHVS, CDR2 FNYEAQ, per germline. V lost 1 base and J 8 bases, leaving 12 bases between the germline ends. The CDR3 consists of 14 residues. In DNA form, the CDR3 reads TGTGCCAGCAGCTTAGTGGAGGGTTTCTATGAGCAGTTCTTC. Encoded protein: CASSLVEGFYEQFF.

This clonotype was found a few times. The chain is built from TRBV6-6 and TRBJ2-5, with D possibly TRBD1 on 6 matching bases. Germline V gene data show CDR1 as MNHNY and CDR2 as SVGAGI (reference sequence). This CDR3 has 15 amino acids. Between the trimmed V and J ends, which lost 4 bases and 2 bases, there was a span of 14 bases. The CDR3 sequence: CASSSFSTGQETQYF. CDR3 DNA sequence: TGTGCCAGCAGTTCTTTCTCGACAGGACAAGAGACCCAGTACTTC.

The sample holds a few counts of this clonotype. V and J are TRBV13 and TRBJ2-2; the match to TRBD2 covers 7 bases. Trimming cost V 2 bases and J 0 bases; bases outside gene matches: 6. The length of the CDR3 is 17 residues. Looked up from germline, CDR1 is PRHDT and CDR2 is FYEKMQ (reference sequence). CDR3 sequence: CASSLRPSGANTGELFF. CDR3 bases: TGTGCCAGCAGCTTAAGGCCCAGCGGGGCGAACACCGGGGAGCTGTTTTTT.

As for this clonotype: One junction end disagrees with the germline gene, perhaps due to a read error. The chain links TRBV7-8 to TRBJ2-1, with no clear D. The CDR3 is 16 residues long. CDR1 SGHVS and CDR2 FQNEAQ come from the germline V gene. CDR3 sequence: CANSLLLQRPNNEQFF. The CDR3 DNA reads TGTGCCAACAGCCTGCTGCTGCAAAGACCCAACAATGAGCAGTTCTTC.

This clonotype has ten or more counts. This rearrangement joins TRBV7-6 to TRBJ2-5; D unclear. Trimming removed 5 bases from V and 1 base from J, with 14 bases in between. The germline CDR1 and CDR2 sequences are SGHVS and FNYEAQ. The CDR3 has 15 residues. CDR3 loop: CASSPKYRAQETQYF. CDR3 coding DNA: TGTGCCAGCAGCCCAAAATACCGGGCCCAAGAGACCCAGTACTTC.